The rows below give T cell receptor beta chains drawn from one sample of a study of blood T cells in healthy people across ages. Via MiXCR, TCRdb re-called the 5' RACE reads, giving one row per CDR3 protein. The data show around 1,000,000 distinct CDR3 sequences, with less than 25% seen just once and less than 0.75% held by the top ten. These same data were also listed under a study on T cells of mothers and their children.

The sequenced sample was blood. The receptors were gathered from a girl under 10 years old in good health. The CDR3 runs from the conserved cysteine through the conserved F or W. The order of the fields is V gene, D gene, J gene, clone size, CDR3 DNA, CDR3 protein. The D gene is left open where the match is weak. Rows give clone size only sometimes, using once, few, many, or a class for an expanded clone.

TRBV7-3	NA	TRBJ2-1	NA	TGTGCCAGCAGCCCCTCAACCGCAGGGCCGGGATTTCTGCAGTTCTTC	CASSPSTAGPGFLQFF
TRBV29-1	TRBD1	TRBJ1-1	NA	TGCAGCGTTGAAGAGTCCAGGGGGCTTGCGGGAGCTTTCTTT	CSVEESRGLAGAFF
TRBV4-3	TRBD1	TRBJ1-5	NA	TGCGCCAGCAGCCAAGATCTGTTAGGGGGACAGTACAATCAGCCCCAGCATTTT	CASSQDLLGGQYNQPQHF
TRBV7-2	TRBD1	TRBJ2-7	NA	TGTGCCAGCAGCTTAACGGGACAGGCCATTCACTACGAGCAGTACTTC	CASSLTGQAIHYEQYF
TRBV29-1	NA	TRBJ1-1	few	TGCAGCGTTGAGATGCTCACAGAAGCTTTCTTT	CSVEMLTEAFF
TRBV7-9	NA	TRBJ2-5	NA	TGTGCCAGCAGCCTAATCACCGGGACGGGGGAGACCCAGTACTTC	CASSLITGTGETQYF
TRBV7-6	TRBD1	TRBJ1-4	NA	TGTGCCAGCAGCTTAAGGACAGGGGTTGAAAAACTGTTTTTT	CASSLRTGVEKLFF
TRBV7-9	NA	TRBJ1-6	NA	TGTGCCAGCAGCTACGGGCTGAGAAATTCACCCCTCCACTTT	CASSYGLRNSPLHF
TRBV5-1	NA	TRBJ2-2	NA	TGCGCCAGCAGCTTGGACAGGGGAGGAGGCGGGGAGCTGTTTTTT	CASSLDRGGGGELFF
TRBV13	NA	TRBJ1-1	NA	TGTGCCAGCAGCTTTACAGGAAGGGACATGAACACTGAAGCTTTCTTT	CASSFTGRDMNTEAFF
TRBV5-5	TRBD2	TRBJ2-7	few	TGTGCCAGCAGCTTGGCGACGGGACTAGATTCTACGGAGCAGTACTTC	CASSLATGLDSTEQYF
TRBV7-9	NA	TRBJ1-2	NA	TGTGCCAGCACCAACCCATTCGACGGAACTAACTATGGCTACACCTTC	CASTNPFDGTNYGYTF
TRBV19	NA	TRBJ2-1	NA	TGTGCCAGTAGTAGGGCTCTGGGGACGAGCTCCTACAATGAGCAGTTCTTC	CASSRALGTSSYNEQFF
TRBV29-1	NA	TRBJ1-2	few	TGCAGCGTTGAAGATTCCCTGGGGGCAGGTGGCTACACCTTC	CSVEDSLGAGGYTF
TRBV11-2	NA	TRBJ1-1	few	TGTGCCAGCAGCTTAGCCGGGGTCACTGAAGCTTTCTTT	CASSLAGVTEAFF
TRBV5-1	NA	TRBJ2-7	once	TGCGCCAGCAGCCGGGGAGAAGGGTTTAGAGAGGTCTACGAGCAGTACTTC	CASSRGEGFREVYEQYF
TRBV9	NA	TRBJ2-3	NA	TGTTCCAGCAGCGGAGACACAGATACGCAGTATTTT	CSSSGDTDTQYF
TRBV12-3/TRBV12-4	NA	TRBJ1-2	few	TGTGCCAGCAGGGTGGCCCCTCAGGGTAACTATGGCTACACCTTC	CASRVAPQGNYGYTF
TRBV13	NA	TRBJ1-2	NA	TGTGCCAGCAGCTTAAGAGTCCAGGGGTCGCACTATGGCTACACCTTC	CASSLRVQGSHYGYTF
TRBV7-2	NA	TRBJ2-1	few	TGTGCCAGCAGCTTAGGGGCAGCACCCTACAATGAGCAGTTCTTC	CASSLGAAPYNEQFF
TRBV2	NA	TRBJ2-3	NA	TGTGCCAGCGGCAGAAGGGGAACTAGCACAGATACGCAGTATTTT	CASGRRGTSTDTQYF
TRBV11-3	NA	TRBJ1-1	many	TGTGCCAGCAGCCCCCGGGGGCGGAACACTGAAGCTTTCTTT	CASSPRGRNTEAFF
TRBV3-1	TRBD2	TRBJ2-3	NA	TGTGCCAGCAGCCAAGTAGAGCTATGGACTAGCGGTACCACAGATACGCAGTATTTT	CASSQVELWTSGTTDTQYF
TRBV5-6	TRBD2	TRBJ2-5	few	TGTGCCAGCAGCGTCGGACTAGCGGGAGGGCCCGTCGAGACCCAGTACTTC	CASSVGLAGGPVETQYF
TRBV20-1	TRBD2	TRBJ2-5	NA	TGTAGTGCTAGAGCGAAAAAGGGACTAGCGGGAATTGTGCAGTACTTC	CSARAKKGLAGIVQYF
TRBV5-6	TRBD1	TRBJ2-4	few	TGTGCCAGCAGGCGGGACAGGGGTGGCATTCAGTACTTC	CASRRDRGGIQYF
TRBV7-9	TRBD2	TRBJ2-1	few	TGTGCCAGCAGCCCCGGTCGTGCTAGCGGGGCCCCGGGGGAGCAGTTCTTC	CASSPGRASGAPGEQFF
TRBV12-3/TRBV12-4	TRBD2	TRBJ2-2	many	TGTGCCAGCAGTCCGGGACTAGCGGGTACCGGGGAGCTGTTTTTT	CASSPGLAGTGELFF
TRBV27	NA	TRBJ1-2	NA	TGTGCCAGCAGTTCGAAGAGGACGGGAGACGGGAATGGCTACACCTTC	CASSSKRTGDGNGYTF
TRBV2	TRBD2	TRBJ2-1	few	TGTGCCAGCAGTGAGGGTAAGGTCACTAGCGGAGTCTCCTACAATGAGCAGTTCTTC	CASSEGKVTSGVSYNEQFF
TRBV20-1	NA	TRBJ2-3	NA	TGCAGTGCTAGAGACCCCCGGGGAGGGGGGACAGATACGCAGTATTTT	CSARDPRGGGTDTQYF
TRBV7-2	NA	TRBJ1-2	few	TGTGCCAGCAGCCAACGCTATGGCTACACCTTC	CASSQRYGYTF
TRBV11-2	NA	TRBJ2-2	NA	TGTGCCGTAATATCGGGACAAGCCACCGGGGAGCTGTTTTTT	CAVISGQATGELFF
TRBV10-3	TRBD2	TRBJ2-1	NA	TGTGCCATCAGTGATCCTAGCGGGAGGGACAATGAGCAGTTCTTC	CAISDPSGRDNEQFF
TRBV27	NA	TRBJ1-4	NA	TGTGCCAGCGGGGGGAGGAGGAATGAAAAACTGTTTTTT	CASGGRRNEKLFF
TRBV9	TRBD1	TRBJ1-4	few	TGTGCCAGCAGCGAGTGGACAGGGACTAATGAAAAACTGTTTTTT	CASSEWTGTNEKLFF
TRBV29-1	TRBD1	TRBJ1-1	NA	TGCAGCGTTGTTGTGTATTCGGACAGGGCGAACACTGAAGCTTTCTTT	CSVVVYSDRANTEAFF
TRBV4-1	NA	TRBJ2-1	few	TGCGCCAGCGCCAGCGTAGGTTTCGGGCCAAAGCTGCACAATGAGCAGTTCTTC	CASASVGFGPKLHNEQFF
TRBV5-1	TRBD1	TRBJ2-7	NA	TGCGCCAGCAGCTCGTACAGGGGAAGCTACGAGCAGTACTTC	CASSSYRGSYEQYF
TRBV19	TRBD2	TRBJ2-2	NA	TGTGCCAGTAGTACTTACCTAGCGGTCGGGGAGCTGTTTTTT	CASSTYLAVGELFF
TRBV20-1	NA	TRBJ1-1	NA	TGCAGTGCATACAGGAACACTGAAGCTTTCTTT	CSAYRNTEAFF
TRBV4-2	NA	TRBJ1-4	NA	TGTGCCAGCACCCCCGACAGCTTTAATGAAAAACTGTTTTTT	CASTPDSFNEKLFF
TRBV18	TRBD1	TRBJ2-7	few	TGTGCCAGCTCAGGGACAGGGGAATCCGAGCAGTACTTC	CASSGTGESEQYF
TRBV28	TRBD1	TRBJ1-2	NA	TGTGCCAGCAGTTGGGACAGGGGAGGCTACACCTTC	CASSWDRGGYTF
TRBV11-2	TRBD2	TRBJ2-7	NA	TGTGCCAGCAGGTGGAGCGGGGGCCACTACGAGCAGTACTTC	CASRWSGGHYEQYF
TRBV7-9	TRBD2	TRBJ2-5	NA	TGTGCCAGCAGCCCGGGACTAGCGGGAGCAGAGACCCAGTACTTC	CASSPGLAGAETQYF
TRBV7-2	NA	TRBJ1-1	NA	TGTGCCAGCAGCTTGGGGTTGGTGATGAACACTGAAGCTTTCTTT	CASSLGLVMNTEAFF
TRBV6-5	TRBD1	TRBJ1-2	few	TGTGCCAGCAGTTACCCCCTCGGACAGGCTTGGGGCTACACCTTC	CASSYPLGQAWGYTF
TRBV29-1	NA	TRBJ2-1	many	TGCAGCGCCGGGGACAATGAGCAGTTCTTC	CSAGDNEQFF